The 11 T cell receptor beta chains in this list originate from one sample, sequenced in a study of shared clonotypes between healthy human individuals. Measured with immunoSEQ multiplex PCR; TCRdb has only the in-frame clones, and not every one. The data show about 1 million clones, with approximately 76% seen just once and around 1.5% held by the top ten. Sequencing was carried out using memory CD4+ T cells sorted from blood. The subset denotes: CD45RA-negative fraction. The source of these receptors is a man aged 18-30 years in good health.

This clone occurred a few times. The chain combines TRBV30 with TRBJ2-1; 16 positions match TRBD2. CDR1 and CDR2 from the germline V gene are GTSNPN and SVGIG (reference sequence). The CDR3 has 17 amino acids. V lost 1 base and J lost 8; bases outside the gene matches: 8. The DNA for the CDR3 is TGTGCCTGGAGTGAGGGACTAGCGGGAGGGCCTGGGGATGAGCAGTTCTTC. Protein: CAWSEGLAGGPGDEQFF.

A single count supports this clone. This clone may be a read error of a much larger clone one base away. The chain has TRBV18 and TRBJ2-7, with no clear D. The CDR3 totals 15 residues. In germline, CDR1 is KGHSH, CDR2 LQKENI. V was shortened by 3 bases and J by 6 bases, with 18 bases between the two germline ends. The CDR3 DNA follows: TGTGCCAGCTCACCTGGCCTAACCGAAGCCTTCGAGCAGTACTTC. Its translation is CASSPGLTEAFEQYF.

This clone was picked up a small number of times. This chain joins TRBV30 and TRBJ1-1; D perhaps matches TRBD1 (5 bases). The germline CDR1 and CDR2 sequences are GTSNPN and SVGIG (reference sequence). Deletions cut 6 bases from V and 0 bases from J, with 8 bases between. CDR3 length: 12 residues. The CDR3 reads CACAGLNTEAFF. DNA for the CDR3: TGTGCCTGCGCAGGGTTGAACACTGAAGCTTTCTTT.

On this clone: Other DNA sequences in the sample encode the same CDR3. The V and J genes are TRBV30 and TRBJ2-7; tentative D call: TRBD1 (6 bases). Germline-derived CDR1 and CDR2 are GTSNPN and SVGIG (reference sequence). V was clipped by 0 bases and J by 4 bases, with 7 bases between them. The CDR3 loop spans 12 amino acids. CDR3 sequence reads: CAWSVQGYEQYF. Here the CDR3 DNA reads TGTGCCTGGAGTGTACAGGGTTACGAGCAGTACTTC.

The chain joins TRBV11-2 to TRBJ2-3, with D unresolved. Deletions cut 3 bases from V and 0 bases from J, with 13 bases between. CDR1 and CDR2 from the germline V gene are SGHAT and FQNNGV. The CDR3 extends over 16 amino acids. Here the CDR3 reads CASSFGDLTSTDTQYF. In DNA form, the CDR3 reads TGTGCCAGCAGCTTTGGGGATTTGACTAGCACAGATACGCAGTATTTT.

Comments on this clone: This sample also contains other DNA sequences that code for the same CDR3. The rearrangement joins TRBV5-6 to TRBJ1-2, with TRBD1 matching 8 bases. Germline values: CDR1 SGHDT, CDR2 YYEEEE. Losses at the gene ends were 2 bases for V and 3 bases for J; bases not matched to a gene: 3. The CDR3 length is 14 residues. In DNA, the CDR3 is TGTGCCAGCAGCTTAGGACAGGGTTACTATGGCTACACCTTC. Translated: CASSLGQGYYGYTF.

The genes are TRBV7-3 and TRBJ2-5; weak D call: TRBD2 (6 bases). Between the trimmed V and J ends, which lost 2 bases and 9 bases, there was a span of 13 bases. The CDR3 sequence is 13 residues long. Germline V gene sequence: CDR1 SGHTA, CDR2 FQGTGA. Here the CDR3 reads CASSLLGGKAQYF. The CDR3 DNA reads as TGTGCCAGCAGCTTATTGGGAGGCAAGGCCCAGTACTTC.

The chain employs TRBV2 and TRBJ2-3; no definite D call. Between the trimmed V and J ends, which lost 2 bases and 5 bases, there was a span of 8 bases. The CDR3 totals 13 residues. CDR1 SNHLY and CDR2 FYNNEI come from the germline V gene. In DNA, the CDR3 is TGTGCCAGCAGTGAAAAATGGGTAGATACGCAGTATTTT. Translating gives CASSEKWVDTQYF.

This clone was detected a few times. Written as DNA, the CDR3 is TGTGCCAGCAGCAGGGCGAAGGGCTACGAGCAGTACTTC. It translates to CASSRAKGYEQYF. The chain combines TRBV6-1 with TRBJ2-7; D may be TRBD1 (5 bases). Germline V gene sequence: CDR1 MNHNS, CDR2 SASEGT. The length of the CDR3 is 13 residues. V was clipped by 6 bases and J by 3 bases, with 12 bases between them.

V is TRBV2 and J is TRBJ1-1; no clear D gene. This CDR3 comprises 16 residues. The ends were cut back, 6 bases at V and 5 bases at J, with 22 bases in the middle. Germline CDR1 SNHLY, CDR2 FYNNEI. DNA of the CDR3: TGTGCCAGCAGGAGGGTAGTGGACTCTCGGAGGACTGAAGCTTTCTTT. Protein: CASRRVVDSRRTEAFF.

The rearrangement uses TRBV9 and TRBJ2-7, with 9 bases aligning to TRBD2. Germline trimming cut 0 bases from V and 4 bases from J; bases unmatched to any gene: 5. This CDR3 has 15 amino acids. Per germline, CDR1 SGDLS and CDR2 YYNGEE. The CDR3 bases are TGTGCCAGCAGCGTAGAGATAGCGGGAGTATACGAGCAGTACTTC. Amino acid sequence: CASSVEIAGVYEQYF.